The T cell receptor beta chain under discussion was sequenced for a study of CD8 T cells in Susac syndrome (dated by TCRdb to between 2018 and 2021). Regarding the complete study: Among the sequenced Susac syndrome patients, 5 or 6 had clinically active disease and 8 or 9 were in clinical remission. Repertoire sequencing was used to test whether CD8+ T cell activation and differentiation in Susac syndrome was antigen driven. At blood withdrawal, Susac syndrome patients were either therapy-naive, taking corticosteroids (in some cases with IVIg as well), or taking IVIg alone. What the work shows at the level of the full study, not this receptor alone: In patients with Susac syndrome, the CD4+ T cell repertoire showed no detectable clonal expansion. The study acknowledged that relatively few individuals were included in the TCR sequencing and HLA analysis.

RNA was extracted using the RNeasy kit, and about 0.45 to 1 ug of the RNA was reverse transcribed with random hexamers. The immunoSEQ multiplex PCR assay, covering 54 Vbeta and 13 Jbeta segments, was used to amplify TCR beta CDR3 regions. PCR amplification bias was corrected using a synthetic template baseline for primer optimization and computational correction. As for how the authors treated the data: Reads were assigned to V, D and J genes according to IMGT and analyzed in immunoSEQ Analyzer, with only productive sequences retained. Clonality was calculated as one minus the Shannon entropy normalized by log2 of the number of productive unique sequences. For each patient and control, public and private clones were evaluated among the 100 most prevalent clones. Susac-specific clones were defined as absent from healthy and MS cohorts, some 1,000 published viral clones and other ImmuneACCESS disease sequences. The public reads were reanalyzed by TCRdb: fastp trimming at Q25, MiXCR alignment, in-frame beta chains only. Merged by CDR3 protein, the rows form single entries marked with the most common genes and DNA. The V and J calls were determined by TCRdb, not by the authors. The sample data list about 180,000 distinct CDR3 sequences, and roughly 94% of these were observed just once. Of the sample, approximately 0.11% is held by the ten largest clones.

Details on this clonotype: Its target antigen remains unknown. Base qualities are not recorded, but no much larger clone differs from it by a single base.

High-throughput TCR beta sequencing profiled peripheral blood CD8+ and CD4+ T cells from healthy donors, Susac syndrome patients and multiple sclerosis patients. Recently defined diagnostic criteria for definite or probable disease were met by the Susac syndrome patients. CD8+ TEMRA cells were enriched by FACS, while bulk CD8+ and CD4+ T cells were purified by magnetic negative isolation. Blood was collected in EDTA tubes and processed within 24 hours, with PBMCs isolated through density gradient centrifugation. PBMCs destined for TCR sequencing were cryopreserved in liquid nitrogen and later thawed in a 37 °C water bath. Purity of sorted or isolated CD4+, CD8+ and CD8+ TEMRA cells was at least 90%. Sequences were obtained from CD4+ T cells from PBMCs. This TCR was recovered from a human donor with Susac syndrome.

The DNA reads as follows: TGTGCCAGCAGCGTAGGGATACAGGGGGCGTACACTGAAGCTTTCTTT. It translates to CASSVGIQGAYTEAFF. This receptor chain uses TRBV9 and TRBJ1-1, with 9 bases aligning to TRBD1. From a lookup of the germline V gene, CDR1 and CDR2 are SGDLS and YYNGEE. Measured from the cysteine to the phenylalanine, the CDR3 is 16 residues long. The read is trimmed to its CDR3 DNA, 48 bases read in frame from base 1. Ends trimmed: V by 0 bases, J by 3 bases; bases unmatched to a gene: 6.